Following are 24 T cell receptor beta chains from one sample sequenced in a study of technical replicates of blood from a few donors. Sequencing was performed with immunoSEQ multiplex PCR; in TCRdb, only in-frame clones are kept and a portion is missing. The sample has tens of thousands of clones; 86% are singletons. The source material was PBMCs. Source of these receptors: a human donor in good health. Some clones in this sample may be carry-over from other donors' samples.

The chain recombines TRBV2 with TRBJ2-5; 12 bases are a match to TRBD2. V shed 4 bases and J 4 bases; nucleotides not matched to a gene: 1. The CDR3 spans 14 residues. In germline, CDR1 is SNHLY, CDR2 FYNNEI. The CDR3 reads CASSALAGGETQYF. CDR3 coding DNA: TGTGCCAGCAGTGCACTAGCGGGAGGAGAGACCCAGTACTTC.

The chain carries TRBV4-3 and TRBJ1-3; TRBD1 matches 12 bases. CDR3 size: 18 residues. V gave up 0 bases and J gave up 2 bases; unmatched junction bases: 5. In germline, CDR1 is LGHNA, CDR2 YSLEER. The CDR3 DNA follows: TGCGCCAGCAGCCAAGATCGCGGGGACAGGGGGCCTGGAAACACCATATATTTT. Amino acid sequence: CASSQDRGDRGPGNTIYF.

A few counts support this clone. This rearrangement joins TRBV9 to TRBJ1-1; maybe TRBD1 (5 bases). Germline V CDR1 and CDR2: SGDLS, YYNGEE. CDR3 length: 16 residues. Trimming shortened V by 2 bases and J by 0 bases, and 14 bases separated the two germline ends. The CDR3 bases are TGTGCCAGCAGCGTGGACACGATATACATGAACACTGAAGCTTTCTTT. Translating it yields CASSVDTIYMNTEAFF.

This clone occurred once. The chain is built from TRBV7-2 and TRBJ1-5; a possible D gene is TRBD1 (5 bases). The length of the CDR3 is 15 residues. The germline V gene has CDR1 SGHTA and CDR2 FQGNSA. Trimming took 1 base from V and 3 from J, leaving 10 bases between them. The CDR3: CASSLEGNSNQPQHF. The CDR3 region has the DNA TGTGCCAGCAGCTTAGAGGGGAATTCCAATCAGCCCCAGCATTTT.

This chain joins TRBV9 and TRBJ1-1; D is unclear. CDR1 and CDR2 from the germline V gene are SGDLS and YYNGEE. The CDR3 extends over 14 amino acids. V gave up 1 base and J gave up 4 bases, with 11 bases separating them. CDR3 bases: TGTGCCAGCAGCGTAACGGGAGAGGCCACTGAAGCTTTCTTT. It encodes CASSVTGEATEAFF.

V is TRBV5-8 and J is TRBJ2-5; 9 positions agree with TRBD1. Germline CDR1 is SGHTS and CDR2 is YDEGEE. The V and J ends lost 2 bases and 2 bases, in that order; junction bases with no gene match: 4. The CDR3 contains 15 residues. The CDR3 here is CASSFGTGKQETQYF. CDR3 sequence (DNA): TGTGCCAGCAGCTTCGGGACAGGGAAACAAGAGACCCAGTACTTC.

Comment on this clone: In the same sample, other DNA sequences code for this CDR3. The V and J genes are TRBV4-3 and TRBJ2-7, with 9 bases matching TRBD1. After removal of 2 bases from V and 4 bases from J, the junction contained 3 bases not matched to a gene. The CDR3 is 14 amino acids. Germline CDR1 reads LGHNA; CDR2 reads YSLEER. Here the CDR3 reads CASSQRTGAYEQYF. CDR3 DNA: TGCGCCAGCAGCCAAAGGACAGGGGCATACGAGCAGTACTTC.

V usage is TRBV7-3 and J usage is TRBJ1-1, with D perhaps matching TRBD1 (6 bases). Trimming removed 0 bases at V and 1 base at J, with 6 bases between. Germline V gene sequence: CDR1 SGHTA, CDR2 FQGTGA. The CDR3 runs 14 residues. In DNA, the CDR3 is TGTGCCAGCAGCTTAACGGGACAGAACACTGAAGCTTTCTTT. Amino acids: CASSLTGQNTEAFF.

J is TRBJ1-4 and V is TRBV9; perhaps TRBD1 as D (5 bases). The CDR3 has 14 residues. The germline gives CDR1 SGDLS, CDR2 YYNGEE. Trimming shortened V by 0 bases and J by 8 bases, and 11 bases separated the two germline ends. CDR3 in amino acids: CASSVDWGEEKLFF. CDR3 nucleotide sequence: TGTGCCAGCAGCGTAGATTGGGGGGAGGAAAAACTGTTTTTT.

The chain employs TRBV2 and TRBJ1-5; no definite D call. The V gene's germline CDR1 is SNHLY and CDR2 FYNNEI. CDR3 size: 14 residues. V lost 4 bases to trimming and J lost 7 bases, with 14 bases between them. CDR3 region: CASSVETEGQPQHF. CDR3 in DNA: TGTGCCAGCAGTGTTGAGACCGAGGGCCAGCCCCAGCATTTT.

The genes are TRBV7-9 and TRBJ1-1; no definite D call. Germline CDR1 SEHNR, CDR2 FQNEAQ (reference sequence). The CDR3 is 18 amino acids. Trimming removed 2 bases at V and 3 bases at J, with 22 bases between. Written as DNA, the CDR3 is TGTGCCAGCAGCTTAAGATTGGGCTGGAGGGAAGGTGACACTGAAGCTTTCTTT. Translation: CASSLRLGWREGDTEAFF.

This chain joins TRBV12-5 and TRBJ2-1; possible D gene TRBD1, 6 bases. Germline lookup yields CDR1 LGHNT and CDR2 FRNRAP. With 4 bases removed from V and 3 bases from J, the gap between germline ends came to 16 bases. This CDR3 spans 16 amino acids. In DNA, the CDR3 is TGTGCTAGTGGTTCTCTTCCAGGGGATGTCTACAATGAGCAGTTCTTC. Protein product: CASGSLPGDVYNEQFF.

This chain joins TRBV5-1 and TRBJ1-2; a weak D match, TRBD1 (6 bases). The CDR3 loop spans 15 amino acids. In germline, CDR1 is SGHRS, CDR2 YFSETQ. Trimming removed 0 bases at V and 0 bases at J, with 9 bases between. CDR3 residues: CASSLGTAANYGYTF. The CDR3 region has the DNA TGCGCCAGCAGCTTGGGGACAGCAGCTAACTATGGCTACACCTTC. The complete variable domain, with remaining parts taken from reference TRBV5-1 and TRBJ1-2, reads KAGVTQTPRYLIKTRGQQVTLSCSPISGHRSVSWYQQTPGQGLQFLFEYFSETQRNKGNFPGRFSGRQFSNSRSEMNVSTLELGDSALYLCASSLGTAANYGYTFGSGTRLTVV.

The gene calls are TRBV9 and TRBJ2-1, with 13 bases that match TRBD2. Germline loops: CDR1 SGDLS, CDR2 YYNGEE. V dropped 3 bases and J dropped 8; count of bases not matched to a gene: 5. The CDR3 spans 15 residues. The CDR3 sequence is CASSAELAGGDEQFF. The CDR3 DNA reads as TGTGCCAGCAGCGCAGAACTAGCGGGAGGGGATGAGCAGTTCTTC.

This clone was recorded a few times. V usage is TRBV11-3 and J usage is TRBJ2-7; D is undetermined. This CDR3 has 14 amino acids. Germline-derived CDR1 and CDR2 are SGHNT and YENEEA. Trimming took 3 bases from V and 0 from J, leaving 9 bases between them. The CDR3: CASSLTPSSYEQYF. The CDR3 bases are TGTGCCAGCAGCTTGACTCCATCCTCCTACGAGCAGTACTTC.

In nucleotides, the CDR3 is TGTGCCAGCAGCCTTAGCGGGAGTAGGGAGACCCAGTACTTC. It encodes CASSLSGSRETQYF. This chain connects TRBV5-4 to TRBJ2-5; TRBD2 aligns across 9 bases. CDR1 SGHNT and CDR2 YYREEE come from the germline V gene (reference sequence). The V gene end was trimmed by 4 bases and the J gene end by 5 bases; junction bases not matched to a gene: 6. The CDR3 consists of 14 residues.

The chain combines TRBV28 with TRBJ2-7; D possibly corresponds to TRBD2 (6 bases). The V end lost 7 bases, the J end lost 7 bases, and 20 bases lay between the germline ends. Germline V CDR1 and CDR2: MDHEN, SYDVKM. CDR3 length equals 14 residues. The chain's CDR3 is CASTPGGQGWEQYF. CDR3 DNA: TGTGCCAGCACCCCCGGGGGTCAGGGATGGGAGCAGTACTTC.

The V call is TRBV29-1, the J call TRBJ2-7, with 14 bases lining up with TRBD2. Germline V gene lookup returns CDR1 SQVTM and CDR2 ANQGSEA. The CDR3 spans 14 residues. V trimming: 6 bases; J trimming: 4 bases; junction bases outside the gene matches: 5. DNA for the CDR3: TGCAGCGTCGGGGGGACTAGCGGGAGTTACGAGCAGTACTTC. This encodes CSVGGTSGSYEQYF.

The chain recombines TRBV11-2 with TRBJ2-7; TRBD2 is a possible D gene (5 bases). There are 13 residues in the CDR3. V was pared by 0 bases and J by 4 bases, with 7 bases between. Germline V gene sequence: CDR1 SGHAT, CDR2 FQNNGV. CDR3 in DNA: TGTGCCAGCAGCTTAGATCGAGGGTACGAGCAGTACTTC. It encodes CASSLDRGYEQYF. Together with reference TRBV11-2 and TRBJ2-7, the CDR3 gives the full variable domain: EAGVAQSPRYKIIEKRQSVAFWCNPISGHATLYWYQQILGQGPKLLIQFQNNGVVDDSQLPKDRFSAERLKGVDSTLKIQPAKLEDSAVYLCASSLDRGYEQYFGPGTRLTVT.

The genes are TRBV11-2 and TRBJ1-6; 11 nucleotides line up with TRBD1. The CDR3 is 16 amino acids. From germline, CDR1 is SGHAT and CDR2 FQNNGV. With V trimmed by 1 base and J by 6 bases, 2 bases remained unmatched. In DNA, the CDR3 is TGTGCCAGCAGCTTAGGGGACAGGGGGTTTAATTCACCCCTCCACTTT. Translating it yields CASSLGDRGFNSPLHF.

The rearrangement joins TRBV7-6 to TRBJ2-3; 7 bases line up with TRBD2. Germline trimming cut 2 bases from V and 4 bases from J; bases unmatched to any gene: 9. The CDR3 runs 16 residues. Germline V gene lookup returns CDR1 SGHVS and CDR2 FNYEAQ. In nucleotides, the CDR3 is TGTGCCAGCAGCTTATGGGGGTCGACTAGCCCAGATACGCAGTATTTT. Residues: CASSLWGSTSPDTQYF.

The chain links TRBV7-9 to TRBJ2-2; maybe TRBD1 (7 bases). The CDR3 covers 15 residues. The germline V gene has CDR1 SEHNR and CDR2 FQNEAQ (reference sequence). Between the trimmed V and J ends, which lost 5 bases and 4 bases, there was a span of 14 bases. The CDR3 DNA is TGTGCCAGCAGCCCGACAGGGACTGTCACCGGGGAGCTGTTTTTT. Translation gives CASSPTGTVTGELFF.

This rearrangement joins TRBV29-1 to TRBJ2-3, with 13 bases fitting TRBD2. Germline-derived CDR1 and CDR2 are SQVTM and ANQGSEA. V dropped 2 bases and J dropped 0; count of bases not matched to a gene: 17. This CDR3 region has 21 residues. CDR3 loop: CSVEIQGTSGIVGFSTDTQYF. For the CDR3, the DNA is TGCAGCGTTGAAATCCAAGGGACTAGCGGGATAGTGGGTTTTAGCACAGATACGCAGTATTTT.

This clone was recorded only once. The chain links TRBV19 to TRBJ2-7; 8 bases line up with TRBD2. The V and J ends lost 1 base and 2 bases, in that order; junction bases with no gene match: 4. CDR1 is LNHDA, CDR2 SQIVND, per germline (reference sequence). The CDR3 spans 15 residues. CDR3 loop: CASSIALGGAYEQYF. The DNA for the CDR3 is TGTGCCAGTAGTATAGCCCTCGGGGGGGCCTACGAGCAGTACTTC.